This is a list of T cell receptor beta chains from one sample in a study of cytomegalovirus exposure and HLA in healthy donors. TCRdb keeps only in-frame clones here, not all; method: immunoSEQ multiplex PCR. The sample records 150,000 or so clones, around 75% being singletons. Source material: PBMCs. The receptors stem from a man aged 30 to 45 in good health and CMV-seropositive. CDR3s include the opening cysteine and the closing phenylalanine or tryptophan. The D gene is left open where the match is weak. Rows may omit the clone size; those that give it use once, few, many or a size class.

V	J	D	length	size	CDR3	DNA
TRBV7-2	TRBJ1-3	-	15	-	CASSLPDISGNTIYF	TGTGCCAGCAGCTTACCCGACATTTCTGGAAACACCATATATTTT
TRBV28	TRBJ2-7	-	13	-	CASSLLTVPEQYF	TGTGCCAGCAGTTTGTTGACAGTCCCCGAGCAGTACTTC
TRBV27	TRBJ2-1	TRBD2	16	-	CASSFRPGGQINEQFF	TGTGCCAGCAGTTTTCGGCCGGGAGGGCAAATAAATGAGCAGTTCTTC
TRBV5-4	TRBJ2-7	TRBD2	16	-	CASSWGLAGGPREQYF	TGTGCCAGCAGCTGGGGACTAGCGGGGGGGCCTCGAGAGCAGTACTTC
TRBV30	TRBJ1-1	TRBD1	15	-	CAWSRTGAMNTEAFF	TGTGCCTGGAGTCGGACAGGGGCGATGAACACTGAAGCTTTCTTT
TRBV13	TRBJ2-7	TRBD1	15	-	CASSRRDREIYEQYF	TGTGCCAGCAGCCGCCGGGACAGGGAAATATACGAGCAGTACTTC
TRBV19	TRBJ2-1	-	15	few	CASSIKGVGYNEQFF	TGTGCCAGTAGTATTAAGGGGGTAGGTTACAATGAGCAGTTCTTC
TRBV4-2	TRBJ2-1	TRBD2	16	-	CASTPGTSATYNEQFF	TGTGCCAGCACCCCCGGGACTAGCGCCACCTACAATGAGCAGTTCTTC
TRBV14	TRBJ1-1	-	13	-	CASSREPGTEAFF	TGTGCCAGCAGCCGAGAACCGGGCACTGAAGCTTTCTTT
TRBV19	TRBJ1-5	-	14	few	CASSTLQVDQPQHF	TGTGCCAGTAGTACCCTCCAGGTGGATCAGCCCCAGCATTTT
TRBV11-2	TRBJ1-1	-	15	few	CASSLGGRMNTEAFF	TGTGCCAGCAGCTTAGGAGGGAGGATGAACACTGAAGCTTTCTTT
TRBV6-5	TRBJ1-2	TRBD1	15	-	CASSYFGQGDYGYTF	TGTGCCAGCAGTTACTTCGGACAGGGCGACTATGGCTACACCTTC
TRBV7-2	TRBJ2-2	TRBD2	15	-	CASPLVSGRFGELFF	TGTGCCAGCCCTTTAGTGAGCGGGAGGTTCGGGGAGCTGTTTTTT
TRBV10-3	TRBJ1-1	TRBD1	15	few	CAITGTGRTLPQAFF	TGTGCCATCACTGGGACAGGGAGGACGCTACCCCAAGCTTTCTTT
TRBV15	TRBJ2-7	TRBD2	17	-	CATSSPGTSGRGGKQYF	TGTGCCACCAGCAGCCCCGGGACTAGCGGGAGGGGTGGTAAGCAGTACTTC
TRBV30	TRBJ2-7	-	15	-	CAWVPPARLSHEQYF	TGTGCCTGGGTCCCGCCGGCTAGATTATCCCACGAGCAGTACTTC
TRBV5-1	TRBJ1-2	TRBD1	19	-	CASAQGATPYLRAGGGYTF	TGCGCCAGCGCCCAGGGGGCGACGCCATATCTCCGGGCTGGGGGAGGCTACACCTTC
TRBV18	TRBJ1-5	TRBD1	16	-	CASSRTGQGRSQPQHF	TGTGCCAGCTCACGCACGGGACAGGGACGTTCTCAGCCCCAGCATTTT
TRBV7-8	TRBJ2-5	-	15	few	CASSSSGGLRETQYF	TGTGCCAGCAGCTCTTCGGGGGGCCTCCGGGAGACCCAGTACTTC
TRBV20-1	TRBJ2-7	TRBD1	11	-	CSASMQGAQSF	TGCAGTGCTAGTATGCAGGGGGCCCAGAGCTTC
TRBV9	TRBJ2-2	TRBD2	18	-	CASSVEDGRAWVSGELFF	TGTGCCAGCAGCGTAGAGGACGGGAGGGCCTGGGTGTCCGGGGAGCTGTTTTTT
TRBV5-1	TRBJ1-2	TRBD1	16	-	CASSLDRGPLHYGYTF	TGCGCCAGCAGCTTGGACAGGGGGCCACTCCACTATGGCTACACCTTC
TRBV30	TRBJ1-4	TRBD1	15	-	CAWSISTGRDEKLFF	TGTGCCTGGAGTATATCGACAGGGCGGGACGAAAAACTGTTTTTT
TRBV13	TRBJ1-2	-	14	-	CASSLNPGPRGYTF	TGTGCCAGCAGCTTAAACCCAGGGCCGAGGGGCTACACCTTC
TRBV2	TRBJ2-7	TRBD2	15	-	CASRAGTSGSYEQYF	TGTGCCAGCAGGGCCGGGACTAGCGGTTCCTACGAGCAGTACTTC
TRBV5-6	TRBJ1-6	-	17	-	CASSSYTGTLWDSPLHF	TGTGCCAGCAGCTCTTACACAGGTACCCTATGGGATTCACCCCTCCACTTT
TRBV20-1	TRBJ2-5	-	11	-	CSPDRQETQYF	TGCAGTCCGGACAGACAAGAGACCCAGTACTTC
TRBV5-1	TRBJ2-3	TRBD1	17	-	CASSLGTGAINTDTQYF	TGCGCCAGCAGCTTGGGGACAGGGGCAATCAATACAGATACGCAGTATTTT
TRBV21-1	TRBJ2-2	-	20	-	CASSKGKKRGTSGNTGELFF	TGTGCCAGCAGCAAAGGGAAGAAACGAGGGACTAGCGGGAACACCGGGGAGCTGTTTTTT
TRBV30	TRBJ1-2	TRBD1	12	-	CAWGQGAYGYTF	TGTGCCTGGGGACAGGGCGCCTATGGCTACACCTTC
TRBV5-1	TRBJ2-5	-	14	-	CASSLSSGQETQYF	TGCGCCAGCAGCTTGTCCAGCGGACAAGAGACCCAGTACTTC
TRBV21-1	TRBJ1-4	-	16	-	CASPPRRGPTNEKLFF	TGTGCCAGCCCCCCCCGCCGAGGGCCCACTAATGAAAAACTGTTTTTT
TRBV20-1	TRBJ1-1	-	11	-	CSAHLTTEAFF	TGCAGTGCTCACCTGACTACTGAAGCTTTCTTT
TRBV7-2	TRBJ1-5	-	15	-	CASRITSGGNQPQHF	TGTGCCAGCAGGATTACCTCAGGGGGCAATCAGCCCCAGCATTTT
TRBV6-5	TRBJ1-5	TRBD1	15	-	CASGIQGASNQPQHF	TGTGCCAGCGGAATACAGGGGGCAAGCAATCAGCCCCAGCATTTT
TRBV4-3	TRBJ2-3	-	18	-	CASSQGDRRGYRTDTQYF	TGCGCCAGCAGCCAAGGAGATAGGAGGGGCTATCGCACAGATACGCAGTATTTT
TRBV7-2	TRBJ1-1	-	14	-	CASRRGSLNTEAFF	TGTGCCAGCAGACGAGGCTCCTTGAACACTGAAGCTTTCTTT
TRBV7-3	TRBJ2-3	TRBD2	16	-	CASSPYVAGGPDTQYF	TGTGCCAGCAGCCCCTATGTAGCGGGAGGCCCAGATACGCAGTATTTT
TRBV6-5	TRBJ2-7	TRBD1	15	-	CASRSLETGAYEQYF	TGTGCCAGCAGAAGCCTCGAGACAGGGGCATACGAGCAGTACTTC
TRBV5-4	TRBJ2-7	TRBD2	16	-	CASSLGGTSATYEQYF	TGTGCCAGCAGCTTGGGGGGGACTAGCGCTACCTACGAGCAGTACTTC
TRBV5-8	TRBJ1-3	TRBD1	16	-	CASSSWTGSVGNTIYF	TGTGCCAGCAGTTCATGGACAGGATCGGTGGGAAACACCATATATTTT
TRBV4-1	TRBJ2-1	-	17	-	CASSLQRRGVSYNEQFF	TGCGCCAGCAGCCTCCAGAGACGCGGGGTTTCCTACAATGAGCAGTTCTTC
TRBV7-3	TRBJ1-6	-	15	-	CASSLAGTGGSPLHF	TGTGCCAGCAGCTTGGCCGGGACGGGAGGTTCACCCCTCCACTTT
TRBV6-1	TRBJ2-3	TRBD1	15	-	CASSEVRQGTDTQYF	TGTGCCAGCAGTGAGGTCCGACAGGGGACAGATACGCAGTATTTT
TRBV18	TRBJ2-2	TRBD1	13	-	CASSGQGTGELFF	TGTGCCAGCTCGGGACAGGGGACCGGGGAGCTGTTTTTT
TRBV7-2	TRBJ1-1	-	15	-	CASSFAGSQSTEAFF	TGTGCCAGCAGCTTTGCCGGGTCCCAGAGTACTGAAGCTTTCTTT
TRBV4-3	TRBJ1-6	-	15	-	CASSPLSAGNSPLHF	TGCGCCAGCAGCCCCCTATCTGCGGGTAATTCACCCCTCCACTTT
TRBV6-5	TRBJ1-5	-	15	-	CASSYSGGKDQPQHF	TGTGCCAGCAGTTACTCGGGAGGGAAAGATCAGCCCCAGCATTTT
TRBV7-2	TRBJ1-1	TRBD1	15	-	CASSRTGGRNTEAFF	TGTGCCAGCAGCCGAACAGGGGGAAGGAACACTGAAGCTTTCTTT
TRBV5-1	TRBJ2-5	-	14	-	CASSPGGQQETQYF	TGCGCCAGCAGCCCAGGTGGGCAGCAAGAGACCCAGTACTTC
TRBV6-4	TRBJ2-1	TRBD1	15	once	CASSPDRDSYNEQFF	TGTGCCAGCAGTCCCGACAGGGATTCCTACAATGAGCAGTTCTTC
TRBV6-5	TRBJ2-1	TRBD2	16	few	CASSYSRGGRGYEQFF	TGTGCCAGCAGTTACTCTCGGGGGGGCCGAGGATATGAGCAGTTCTTC
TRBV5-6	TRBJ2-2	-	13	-	CASSLVAAGELFF	TGTGCCAGCAGCTTGGTGGCAGCCGGGGAGCTGTTTTTT
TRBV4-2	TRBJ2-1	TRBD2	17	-	CASSQVMTSGGDNEQFF	TGTGCCAGCAGCCAAGTCATGACTAGCGGGGGAGACAATGAGCAGTTCTTC
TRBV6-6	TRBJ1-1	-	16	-	CASSPHYQGGSTEAFF	TGTGCCAGCAGTCCTCATTACCAGGGAGGGTCCACTGAAGCTTTCTTT